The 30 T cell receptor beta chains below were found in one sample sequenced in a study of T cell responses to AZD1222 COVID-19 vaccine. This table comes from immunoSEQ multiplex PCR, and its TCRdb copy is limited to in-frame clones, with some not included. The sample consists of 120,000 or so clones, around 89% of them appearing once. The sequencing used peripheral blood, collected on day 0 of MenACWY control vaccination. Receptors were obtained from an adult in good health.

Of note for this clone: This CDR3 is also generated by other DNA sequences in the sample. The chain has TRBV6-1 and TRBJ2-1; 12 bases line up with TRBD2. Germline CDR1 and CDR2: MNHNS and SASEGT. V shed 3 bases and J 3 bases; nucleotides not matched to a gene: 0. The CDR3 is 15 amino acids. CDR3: CASSETSGSYNEQFF. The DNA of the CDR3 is TGTGCCAGCAGTGAGACTAGCGGGAGCTACAATGAGCAGTTCTTC.

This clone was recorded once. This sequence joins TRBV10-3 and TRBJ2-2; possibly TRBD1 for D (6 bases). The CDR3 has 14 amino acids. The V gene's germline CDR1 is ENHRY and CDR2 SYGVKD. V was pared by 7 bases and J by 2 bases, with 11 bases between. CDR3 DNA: TGTGCCATCACCGGGACACATAACACCGGGGAGCTGTTTTTT. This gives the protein CAITGTHNTGELFF.

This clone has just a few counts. The CDR3 nucleotides are TGTGCCAGCAGCCCCTCCGGGGCGGGAACAAAGACCCAGTACTTC. Protein sequence: CASSPSGAGTKTQYF. This chain joins TRBV11-2 and TRBJ2-5; weak D call: TRBD2 (6 bases). The ends were cut back, 5 bases at V and 6 bases at J, with 19 bases in the middle. The germline V gene has CDR1 SGHAT and CDR2 FQNNGV. CDR3 size: 15 residues.

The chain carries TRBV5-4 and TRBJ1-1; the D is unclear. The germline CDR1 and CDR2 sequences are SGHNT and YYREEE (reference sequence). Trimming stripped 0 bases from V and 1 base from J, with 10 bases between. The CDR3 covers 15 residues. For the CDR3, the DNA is TGTGCCAGCAGCTTGGATGGACGGAGGAACACTGAAGCTTTCTTT. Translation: CASSLDGRRNTEAFF.

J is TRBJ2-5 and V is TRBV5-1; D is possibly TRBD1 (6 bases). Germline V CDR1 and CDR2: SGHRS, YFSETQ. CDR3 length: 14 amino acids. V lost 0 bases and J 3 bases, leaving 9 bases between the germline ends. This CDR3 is CASSLATGEETQYF. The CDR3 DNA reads TGCGCCAGCAGCTTGGCGACAGGAGAAGAGACCCAGTACTTC.

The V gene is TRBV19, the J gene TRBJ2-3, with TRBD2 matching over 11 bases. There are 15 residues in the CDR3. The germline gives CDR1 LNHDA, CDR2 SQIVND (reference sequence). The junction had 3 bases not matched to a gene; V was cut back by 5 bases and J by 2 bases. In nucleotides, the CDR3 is TGTGCCAGTAGTCCTAGCGGGAGGTTCACAGATACGCAGTATTTT. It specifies CASSPSGRFTDTQYF.

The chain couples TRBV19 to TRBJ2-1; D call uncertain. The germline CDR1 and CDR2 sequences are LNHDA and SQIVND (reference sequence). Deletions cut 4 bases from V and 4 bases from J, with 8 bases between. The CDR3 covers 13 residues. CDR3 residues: CASSTTPYNEQFF. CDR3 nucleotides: TGTGCCAGTAGTACTACTCCTTACAATGAGCAGTTCTTC.

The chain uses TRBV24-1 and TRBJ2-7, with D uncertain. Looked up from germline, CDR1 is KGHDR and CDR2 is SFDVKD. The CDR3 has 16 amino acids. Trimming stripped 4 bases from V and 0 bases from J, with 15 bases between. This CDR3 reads CATSDLRTFNSYEQYF. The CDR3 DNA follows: TGTGCCACCAGTGACCTACGCACCTTTAACTCCTACGAGCAGTACTTC.

In nucleotides, the CDR3 is TGTGCCAGCAGCCAAAGGCGGGGACAGGGGGCCAACGAGCAGTACTTC. Protein product: CASSQRRGQGANEQYF. This rearrangement joins TRBV3-1 (or the pseudogene TRBV3-2) to TRBJ2-7, with 12 bases that match TRBD1. Germline CDR1 LGHDT, CDR2 YNNKEL (reference sequence). Trimming cost V 2 bases and J 5 bases; bases outside gene matches: 7. This CDR3 region has 16 residues.

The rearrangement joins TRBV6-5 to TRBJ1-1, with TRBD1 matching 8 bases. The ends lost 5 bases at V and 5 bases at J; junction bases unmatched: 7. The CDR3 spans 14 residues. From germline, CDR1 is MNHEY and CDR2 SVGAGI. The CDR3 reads CASSPGQGGTEAFF. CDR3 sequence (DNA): TGTGCCAGCAGTCCCGGACAGGGCGGGACTGAAGCTTTCTTT.

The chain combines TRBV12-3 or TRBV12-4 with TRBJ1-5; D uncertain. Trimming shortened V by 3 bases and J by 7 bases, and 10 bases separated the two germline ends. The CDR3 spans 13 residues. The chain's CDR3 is CASSFSGQQPQHF. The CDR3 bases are TGTGCCAGCAGTTTTAGTGGTCAGCAGCCCCAGCATTTT.

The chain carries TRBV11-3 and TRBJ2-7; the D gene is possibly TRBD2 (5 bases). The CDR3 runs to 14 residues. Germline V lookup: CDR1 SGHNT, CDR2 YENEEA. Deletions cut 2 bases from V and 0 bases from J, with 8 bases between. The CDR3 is CASSLRGISYEQYF. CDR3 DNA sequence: TGTGCCAGCAGCTTACGAGGGATCTCCTACGAGCAGTACTTC. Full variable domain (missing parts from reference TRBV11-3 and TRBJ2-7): EAGVVQSPRYKIIEKKQPVAFWCNPISGHNTLYWYLQNLGQGPELLIRYENEEAVDDSQLPKDRFSAERLKGVDSTLKIQPAELGDSAVYLCASSLRGISYEQYFGPGTRLTVT.

CDR3 sequence reads: CASLLSSSYNEQFF. CDR3 in DNA: TGTGCCAGCCTCTTATCGAGCTCCTACAATGAGCAGTTCTTC. V and J are TRBV7-8 and TRBJ2-1, with D uncertain. This CDR3 region has 14 residues. Germline V gene data show CDR1 as SGHVS and CDR2 as FQNEAQ. Trimming shortened V by 8 bases and J by 0 bases, and 11 bases separated the two germline ends.

DNA for the CDR3: TGTGCTAGTGGTTTGATCGAAAATGAAAAACTGTTTTTT. As protein: CASGLIENEKLFF. This chain links TRBV12-5 with TRBJ1-4; D is uncertain. In germline, CDR1 is LGHNT, CDR2 FRNRAP. The CDR3 length is 13 residues. Trimming took 2 bases from V and 5 from J, leaving 6 bases between them.

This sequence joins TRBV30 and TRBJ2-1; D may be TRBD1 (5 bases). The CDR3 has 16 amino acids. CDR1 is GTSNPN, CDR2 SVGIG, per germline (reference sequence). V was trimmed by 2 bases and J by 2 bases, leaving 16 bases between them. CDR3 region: CAWSTPRVGTYNEQFF. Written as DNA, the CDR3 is TGTGCCTGGAGTACCCCCAGGGTAGGAACCTACAATGAGCAGTTCTTC.

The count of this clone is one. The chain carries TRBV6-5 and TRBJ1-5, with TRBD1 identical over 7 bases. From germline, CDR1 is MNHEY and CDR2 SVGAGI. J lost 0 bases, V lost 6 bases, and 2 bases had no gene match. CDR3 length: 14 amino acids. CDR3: CASRGTVSNQPQHF. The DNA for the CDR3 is TGTGCCAGCAGGGGGACAGTTAGCAATCAGCCCCAGCATTTT.

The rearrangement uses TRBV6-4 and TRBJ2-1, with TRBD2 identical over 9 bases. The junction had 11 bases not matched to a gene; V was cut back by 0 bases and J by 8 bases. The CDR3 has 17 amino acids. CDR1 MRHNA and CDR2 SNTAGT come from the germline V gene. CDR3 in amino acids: CASSDSKTGSGSDEQFF. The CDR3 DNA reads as TGTGCCAGCAGTGACTCGAAAACGGGTAGCGGGAGTGATGAGCAGTTCTTC.

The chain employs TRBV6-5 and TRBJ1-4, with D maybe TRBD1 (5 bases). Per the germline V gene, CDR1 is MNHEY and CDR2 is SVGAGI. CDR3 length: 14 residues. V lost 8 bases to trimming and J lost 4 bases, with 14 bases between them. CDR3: CASSPLGGNEKLFF. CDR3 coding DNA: TGTGCCAGCTCACCGTTGGGGGGTAATGAAAAACTGTTTTTT.

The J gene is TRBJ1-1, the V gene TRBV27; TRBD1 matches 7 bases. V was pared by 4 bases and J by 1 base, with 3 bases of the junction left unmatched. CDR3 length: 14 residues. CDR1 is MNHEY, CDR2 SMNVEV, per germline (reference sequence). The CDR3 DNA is TGTGCCAGCAGTTCCGACAGGGCGAACACTGAAGCTTTCTTT. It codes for CASSSDRANTEAFF.

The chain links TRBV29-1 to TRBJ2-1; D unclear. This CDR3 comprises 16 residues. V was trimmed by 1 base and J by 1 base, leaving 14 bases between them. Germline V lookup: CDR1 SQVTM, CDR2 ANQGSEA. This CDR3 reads CSVEGSSPNSYNEQFF. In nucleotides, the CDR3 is TGCAGCGTTGAAGGTTCCTCTCCAAATTCCTACAATGAGCAGTTCTTC.

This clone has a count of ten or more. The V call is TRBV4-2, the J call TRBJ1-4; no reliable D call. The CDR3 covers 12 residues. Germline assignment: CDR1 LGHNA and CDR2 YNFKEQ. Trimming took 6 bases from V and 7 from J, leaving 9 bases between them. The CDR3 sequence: CASSHWGEKLFF. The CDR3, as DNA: TGTGCCAGCAGTCATTGGGGTGAAAAACTGTTTTTT.

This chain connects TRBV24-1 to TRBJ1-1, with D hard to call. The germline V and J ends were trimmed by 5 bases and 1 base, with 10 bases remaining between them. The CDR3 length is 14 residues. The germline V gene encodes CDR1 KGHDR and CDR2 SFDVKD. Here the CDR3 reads CATSGNSRNTEAFF. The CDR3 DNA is TGTGCCACCAGTGGGAACAGTCGGAACACTGAAGCTTTCTTT.

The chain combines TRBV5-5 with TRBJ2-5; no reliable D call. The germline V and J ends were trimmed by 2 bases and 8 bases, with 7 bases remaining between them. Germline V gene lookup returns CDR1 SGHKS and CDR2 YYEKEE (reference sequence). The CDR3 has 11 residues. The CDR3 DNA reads TGTGCCAGCAGCTTCCGGAGCACCCAGTACTTC. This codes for CASSFRSTQYF.

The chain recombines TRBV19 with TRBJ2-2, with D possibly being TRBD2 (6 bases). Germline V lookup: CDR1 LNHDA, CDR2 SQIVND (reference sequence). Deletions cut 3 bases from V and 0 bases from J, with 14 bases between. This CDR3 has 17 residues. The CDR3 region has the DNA TGTGCCAGTAGTATTATAGGGCCGGGAGCGAACACCGGGGAGCTGTTTTTT. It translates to CASSIIGPGANTGELFF.

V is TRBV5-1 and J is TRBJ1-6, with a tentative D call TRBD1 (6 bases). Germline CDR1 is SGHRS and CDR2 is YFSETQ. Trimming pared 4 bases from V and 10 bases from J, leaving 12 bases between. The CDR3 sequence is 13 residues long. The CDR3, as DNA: TGCGCCAGCAGCCCGGGGGCATTCTCACCCCTCCACTTT. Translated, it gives CASSPGAFSPLHF. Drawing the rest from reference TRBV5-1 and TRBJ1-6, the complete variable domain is KAGVTQTPRYLIKTRGQQVTLSCSPISGHRSVSWYQQTPGQGLQFLFEYFSETQRNKGNFPGRFSGRQFSNSRSEMNVSTLELGDSALYLCASSPGAFSPLHFGNGTRLTVT.

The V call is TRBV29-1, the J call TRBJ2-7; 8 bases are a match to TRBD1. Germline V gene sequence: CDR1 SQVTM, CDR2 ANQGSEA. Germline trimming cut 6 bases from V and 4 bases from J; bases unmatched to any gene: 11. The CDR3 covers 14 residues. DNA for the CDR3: TGCAGCGTGGCCTCCGGGACAGGTGGTTACGAGCAGTACTTC. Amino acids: CSVASGTGGYEQYF.

CDR3 nucleotides: TGTGCCAGCAGCTATGACAGGGTCGGGACCGGGGAGCTGTTTTTT. Its translation is CASSYDRVGTGELFF. This chain connects TRBV7-3 to TRBJ2-2; 7 nucleotides line up with TRBD1. Germline V gene lookup returns CDR1 SGHTA and CDR2 FQGTGA. V lost 4 bases to trimming and J lost 5 bases; unmatched junction nucleotides: 7. CDR3 length: 15 amino acids.

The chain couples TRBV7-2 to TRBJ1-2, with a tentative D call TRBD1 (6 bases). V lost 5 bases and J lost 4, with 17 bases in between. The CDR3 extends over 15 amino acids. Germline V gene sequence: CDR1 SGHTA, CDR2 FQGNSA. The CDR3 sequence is CASSPGPPGVYGYTF. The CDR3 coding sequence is TGTGCCAGCAGCCCCGGCCCCCCAGGGGTCTATGGCTACACCTTC.

CDR3 in DNA: TGTGCCAGCTGCCGGGACCGCACAGATACGCAGTATTTT. It specifies CASCRDRTDTQYF. V gene TRBV2 combines with J gene TRBJ2-3; D is perhaps TRBD1 or TRBD2 (5 bases each). Trimming removed 8 bases from V and 1 base from J, with 10 bases in between. Germline CDR1 reads SNHLY; CDR2 reads FYNNEI. The CDR3 sequence is 13 residues long.

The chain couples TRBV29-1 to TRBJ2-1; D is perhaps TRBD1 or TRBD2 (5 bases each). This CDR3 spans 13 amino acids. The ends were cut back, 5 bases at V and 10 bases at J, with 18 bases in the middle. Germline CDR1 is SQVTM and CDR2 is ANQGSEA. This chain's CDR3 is CSVLPGALVEQFF. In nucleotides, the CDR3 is TGCAGCGTTCTCCCCGGGGCACTAGTGGAGCAGTTCTTC.